This T cell receptor beta chain was sequenced during a study of cytomegalovirus exposure and HLA in healthy donors. The study, taken as a whole, reports: In a later analysis, across HLA loci, associated TCR counts were highest for DRB1, lowest for HLA-C.

Trimming removed 0 bases from V and 6 bases from J, with 10 bases in between. Per the germline V gene, CDR1 is SGHDT and CDR2 is YYEEEE. There are 13 residues in the CDR3. Remarks on this clone: Antigen specificity is unknown.

PCR used 60 Vbeta primers and 13 Jbeta primers. This table comes from immunoSEQ multiplex PCR, and its TCRdb copy is limited to in-frame clones, with some not included. The repertoire holds some 120,000 clones, with around three quarters as singletons. This TCR was recovered from a man between 25 and 39 years old in good health and CMV-seronegative. What was sequenced was PBMCs. The rearrangement uses TRBV5-6 and TRBJ2-7, with a tentative D call TRBD1 (6 bases). This chain's CDR3 is CASSLEQGSEQYF. CDR3 sequence (DNA): TGTGCCAGCAGCTTGGAACAGGGAAGCGAGCAGTACTTC.